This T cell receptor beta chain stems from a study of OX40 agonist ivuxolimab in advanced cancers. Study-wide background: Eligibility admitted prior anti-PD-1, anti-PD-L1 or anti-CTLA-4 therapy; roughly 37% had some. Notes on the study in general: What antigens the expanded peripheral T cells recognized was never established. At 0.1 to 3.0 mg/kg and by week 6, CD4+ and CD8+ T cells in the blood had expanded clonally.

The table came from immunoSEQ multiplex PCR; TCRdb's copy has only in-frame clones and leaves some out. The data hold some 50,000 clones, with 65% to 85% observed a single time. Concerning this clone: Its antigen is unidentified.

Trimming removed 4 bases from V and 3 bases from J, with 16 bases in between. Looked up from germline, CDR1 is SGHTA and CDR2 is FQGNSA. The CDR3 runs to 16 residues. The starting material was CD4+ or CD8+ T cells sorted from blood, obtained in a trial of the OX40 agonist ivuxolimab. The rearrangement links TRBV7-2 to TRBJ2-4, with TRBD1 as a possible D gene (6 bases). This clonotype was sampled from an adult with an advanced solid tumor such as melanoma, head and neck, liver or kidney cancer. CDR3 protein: CASSSSRGSGKNIQYF. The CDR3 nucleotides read TGTGCCAGCAGCTCGAGCAGGGGATCGGGCAAAAACATTCAGTACTTC.